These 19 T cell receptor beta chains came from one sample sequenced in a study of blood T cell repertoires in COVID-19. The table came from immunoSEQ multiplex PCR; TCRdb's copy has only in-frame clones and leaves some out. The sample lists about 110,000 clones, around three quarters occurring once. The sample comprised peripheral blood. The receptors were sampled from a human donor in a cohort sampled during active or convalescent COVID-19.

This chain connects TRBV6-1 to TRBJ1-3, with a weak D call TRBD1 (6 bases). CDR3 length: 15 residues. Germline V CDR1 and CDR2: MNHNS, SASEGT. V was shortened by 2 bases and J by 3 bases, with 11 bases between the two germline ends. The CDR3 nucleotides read TGTGCCAGCAGTGAAAGCAGGGGCTATGGAAACACCATATATTTT. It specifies CASSESRGYGNTIYF.

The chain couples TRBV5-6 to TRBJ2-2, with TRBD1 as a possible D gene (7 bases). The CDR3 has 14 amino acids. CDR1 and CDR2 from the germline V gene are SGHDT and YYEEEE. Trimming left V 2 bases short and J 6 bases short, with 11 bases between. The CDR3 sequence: CASSLFRGAGELFF. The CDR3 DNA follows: TGTGCCAGCAGCTTATTCAGGGGGGCCGGGGAGCTGTTTTTT.

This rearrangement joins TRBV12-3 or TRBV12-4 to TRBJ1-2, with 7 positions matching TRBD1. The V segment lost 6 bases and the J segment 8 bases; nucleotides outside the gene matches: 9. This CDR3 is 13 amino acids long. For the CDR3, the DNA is TGTGCCAGCAGCCACGACAGGGTAGAGGGCTACACCTTC. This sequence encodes CASSHDRVEGYTF.

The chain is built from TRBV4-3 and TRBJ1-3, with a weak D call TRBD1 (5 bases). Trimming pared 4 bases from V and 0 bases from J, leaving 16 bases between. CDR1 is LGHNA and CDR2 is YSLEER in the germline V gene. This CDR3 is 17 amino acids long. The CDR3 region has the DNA TGCGCCAGCAGCCTCTCGTTCGCGGGGGGCTCTGGAAACACCATATATTTT. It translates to CASSLSFAGGSGNTIYF.

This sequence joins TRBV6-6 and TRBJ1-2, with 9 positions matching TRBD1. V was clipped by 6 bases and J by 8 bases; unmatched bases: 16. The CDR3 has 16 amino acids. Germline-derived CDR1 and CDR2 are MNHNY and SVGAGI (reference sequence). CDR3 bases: TGTGCCAGCAGGGACCTGCGGACAGGGGTTGCGTACGGCTACACCTTC. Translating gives CASRDLRTGVAYGYTF.

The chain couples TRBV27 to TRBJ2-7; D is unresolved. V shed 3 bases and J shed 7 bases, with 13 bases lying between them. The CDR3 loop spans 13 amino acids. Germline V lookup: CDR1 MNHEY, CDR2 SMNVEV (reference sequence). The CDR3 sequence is CASSFSRFSEQYF. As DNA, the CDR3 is TGTGCCAGCAGTTTCAGCAGGTTTAGTGAGCAGTACTTC.

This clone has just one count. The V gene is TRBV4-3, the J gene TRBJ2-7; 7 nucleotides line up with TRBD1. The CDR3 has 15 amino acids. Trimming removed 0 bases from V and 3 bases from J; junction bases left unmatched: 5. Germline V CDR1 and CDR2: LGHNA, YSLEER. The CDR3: CASSQEVGQDYEQYF. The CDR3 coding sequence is TGCGCCAGCAGCCAAGAGGTAGGACAGGACTACGAGCAGTACTTC.

CDR3 coding DNA: TGTGCCAGCAGCTTAGCCCAGGGGAACAATCAGCCCCAGCATTTT. The encoded protein is CASSLAQGNNQPQHF. The V gene is TRBV7-8, the J gene TRBJ1-5; a possible D gene is TRBD1 (6 bases). CDR1 SGHVS and CDR2 FQNEAQ come from the germline V gene. V lost 0 bases to trimming and J lost 3 bases, with 9 bases between them. The CDR3 runs 15 residues.

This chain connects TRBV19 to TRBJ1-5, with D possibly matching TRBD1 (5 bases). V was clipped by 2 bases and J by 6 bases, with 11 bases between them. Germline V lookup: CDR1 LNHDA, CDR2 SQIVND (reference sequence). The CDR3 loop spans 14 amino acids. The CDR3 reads CASSIQGEAQPQHF. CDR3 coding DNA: TGTGCCAGTAGTATACAGGGTGAGGCTCAGCCCCAGCATTTT.

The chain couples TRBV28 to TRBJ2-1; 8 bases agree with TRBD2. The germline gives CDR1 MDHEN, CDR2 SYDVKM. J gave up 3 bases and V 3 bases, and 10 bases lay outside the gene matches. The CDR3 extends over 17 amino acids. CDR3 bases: TGTGCCAGCAGTTTCTTTTGGAGCGGGAGAATCTACAATGAGCAGTTCTTC. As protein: CASSFFWSGRIYNEQFF.

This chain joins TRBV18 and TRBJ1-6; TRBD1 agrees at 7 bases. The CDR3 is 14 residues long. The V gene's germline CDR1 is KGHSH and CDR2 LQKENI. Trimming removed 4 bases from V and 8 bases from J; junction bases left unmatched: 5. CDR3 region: CASSLRDRHSPLHF. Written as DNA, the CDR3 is TGTGCCAGCTCACTCCGGGACAGACATTCACCCCTCCACTTT.

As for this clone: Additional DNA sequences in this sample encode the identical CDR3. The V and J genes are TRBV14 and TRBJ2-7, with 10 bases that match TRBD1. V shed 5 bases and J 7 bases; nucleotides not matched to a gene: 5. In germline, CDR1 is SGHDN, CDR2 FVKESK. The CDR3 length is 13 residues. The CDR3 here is CASSRDRGREQYF. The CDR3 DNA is TGTGCCAGCAGCAGGGACAGGGGAAGGGAGCAGTACTTC.

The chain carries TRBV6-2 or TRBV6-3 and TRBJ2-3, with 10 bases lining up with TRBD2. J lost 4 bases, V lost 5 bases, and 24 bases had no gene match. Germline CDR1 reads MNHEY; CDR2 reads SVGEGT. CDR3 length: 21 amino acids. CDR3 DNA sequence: TGTGCCAGCAGTCCACCGAATCCCGCTCAGGCTAGCGGGAGTTCCGCAGATACGCAGTATTTT. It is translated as CASSPPNPAQASGSSADTQYF.

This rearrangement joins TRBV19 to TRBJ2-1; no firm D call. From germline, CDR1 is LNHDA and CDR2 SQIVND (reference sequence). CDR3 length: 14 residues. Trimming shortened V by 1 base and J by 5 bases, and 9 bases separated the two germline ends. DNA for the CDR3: TGTGCCAGTAGTATAGGGTGGCCCAACAATGAGCAGTTCTTC. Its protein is CASSIGWPNNEQFF.

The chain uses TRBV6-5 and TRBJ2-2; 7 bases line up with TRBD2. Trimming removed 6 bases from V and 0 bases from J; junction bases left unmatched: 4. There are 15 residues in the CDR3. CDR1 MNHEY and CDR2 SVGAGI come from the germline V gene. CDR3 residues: CASRHRGANTGELFF. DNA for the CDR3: TGTGCCAGCAGACATCGGGGGGCGAACACCGGGGAGCTGTTTTTT.

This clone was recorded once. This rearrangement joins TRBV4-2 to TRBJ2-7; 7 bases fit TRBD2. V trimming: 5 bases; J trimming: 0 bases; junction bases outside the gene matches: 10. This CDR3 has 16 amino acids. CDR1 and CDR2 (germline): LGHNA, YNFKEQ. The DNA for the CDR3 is TGTGCCAGCAGCTTAGAACGGGGGGACCACTCCTACGAGCAGTACTTC. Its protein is CASSLERGDHSYEQYF.

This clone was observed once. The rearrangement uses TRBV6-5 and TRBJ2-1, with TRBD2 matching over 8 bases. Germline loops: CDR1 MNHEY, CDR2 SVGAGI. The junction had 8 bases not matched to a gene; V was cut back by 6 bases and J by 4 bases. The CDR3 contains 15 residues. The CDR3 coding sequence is TGTGCCAGCAGGAGAAGGACTAGCAAGTACAATGAGCAGTTCTTC. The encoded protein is CASRRRTSKYNEQFF.

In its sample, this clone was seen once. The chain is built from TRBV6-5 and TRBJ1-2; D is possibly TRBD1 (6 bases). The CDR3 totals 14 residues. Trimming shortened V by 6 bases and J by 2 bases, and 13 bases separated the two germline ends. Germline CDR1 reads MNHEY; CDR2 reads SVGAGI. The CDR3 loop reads CASSPGHANYGYTF. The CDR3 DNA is TGTGCCAGCAGCCCGGGACACGCAAACTATGGCTACACCTTC.

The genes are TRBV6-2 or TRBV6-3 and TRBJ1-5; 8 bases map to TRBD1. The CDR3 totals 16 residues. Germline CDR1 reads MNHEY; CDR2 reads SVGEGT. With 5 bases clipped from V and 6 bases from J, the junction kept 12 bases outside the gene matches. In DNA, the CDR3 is TGTGCCAGCAGTCCCTCGACAGGGGCCTTCAGTCAGCCCCAGCATTTT. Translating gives CASSPSTGAFSQPQHF.